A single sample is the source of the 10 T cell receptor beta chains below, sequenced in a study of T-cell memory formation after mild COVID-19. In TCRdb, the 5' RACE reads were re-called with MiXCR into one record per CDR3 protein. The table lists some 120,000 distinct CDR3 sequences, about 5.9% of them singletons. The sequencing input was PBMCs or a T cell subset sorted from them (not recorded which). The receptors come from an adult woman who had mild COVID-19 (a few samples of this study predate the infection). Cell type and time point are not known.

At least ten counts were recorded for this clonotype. The CDR3 DNA is TGCAGTGCTAGCAGGGGACTAGCGGGAGTTGAGCAGTTCTTC. It translates to CSASRGLAGVEQFF. The chain links TRBV20-1 to TRBJ2-1, with TRBD2 matching 14 bases. Losses at the gene ends were 3 bases for V and 9 bases for J; bases not matched to a gene: 4. CDR3 length: 14 amino acids. Germline CDR1 is DFQATT and CDR2 is SNEGSKA (reference sequence).

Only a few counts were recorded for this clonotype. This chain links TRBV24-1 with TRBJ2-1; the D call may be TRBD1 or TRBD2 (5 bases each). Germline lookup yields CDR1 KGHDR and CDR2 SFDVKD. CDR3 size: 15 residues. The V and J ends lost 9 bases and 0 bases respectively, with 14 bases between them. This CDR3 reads CATAGTTSSYNEQFF. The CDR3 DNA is TGTGCCACCGCAGGGACCACAAGCTCCTACAATGAGCAGTTCTTC.

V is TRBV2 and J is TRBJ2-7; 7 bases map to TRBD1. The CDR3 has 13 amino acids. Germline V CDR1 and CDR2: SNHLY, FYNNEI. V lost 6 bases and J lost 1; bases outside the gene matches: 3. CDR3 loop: CASSGTVSYEQYF. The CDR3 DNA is TGTGCCAGCAGCGGGACAGTATCCTACGAGCAGTACTTC. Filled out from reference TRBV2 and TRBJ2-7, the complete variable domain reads EPEVTQTPSHQVTQMGQEVILRCVPISNHLYFYWYRQILGQKVEFLVSFYNNEISEKSEIFDDQFSVERPDGSNFTLKIRSTKLEDSAMYFCASSGTVSYEQYFGPGTRLTVT.

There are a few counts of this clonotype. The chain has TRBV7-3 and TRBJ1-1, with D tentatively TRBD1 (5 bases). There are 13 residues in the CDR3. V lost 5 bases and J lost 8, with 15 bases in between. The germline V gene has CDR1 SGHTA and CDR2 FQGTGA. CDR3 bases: TGTGCCAGCAGCAACATGGGACTGCAGGAAGCTTTCTTT. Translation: CASSNMGLQEAFF.

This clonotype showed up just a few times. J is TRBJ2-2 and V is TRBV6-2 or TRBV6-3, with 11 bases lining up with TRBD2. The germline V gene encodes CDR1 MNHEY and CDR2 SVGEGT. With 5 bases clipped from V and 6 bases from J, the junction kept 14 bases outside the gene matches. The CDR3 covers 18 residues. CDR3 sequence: CASSDALAGEELAGELFF. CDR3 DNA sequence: TGTGCCAGCAGTGACGCACTAGCGGGAGAGGAATTGGCCGGGGAGCTGTTTTTT.

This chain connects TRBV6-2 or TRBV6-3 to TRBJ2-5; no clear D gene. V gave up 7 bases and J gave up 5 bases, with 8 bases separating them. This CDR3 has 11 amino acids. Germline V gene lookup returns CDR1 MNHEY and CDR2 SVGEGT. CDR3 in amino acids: CASTTSETQYF. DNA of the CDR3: TGTGCCAGCACTACCAGTGAGACCCAGTACTTC.

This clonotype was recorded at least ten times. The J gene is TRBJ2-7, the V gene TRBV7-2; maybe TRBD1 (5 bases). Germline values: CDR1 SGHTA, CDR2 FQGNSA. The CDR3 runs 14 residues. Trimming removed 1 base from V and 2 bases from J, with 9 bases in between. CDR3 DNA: TGTGCCAGCAGCTTAGGCAGGGTTCCCTACGAGCAGTACTTC. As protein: CASSLGRVPYEQYF.

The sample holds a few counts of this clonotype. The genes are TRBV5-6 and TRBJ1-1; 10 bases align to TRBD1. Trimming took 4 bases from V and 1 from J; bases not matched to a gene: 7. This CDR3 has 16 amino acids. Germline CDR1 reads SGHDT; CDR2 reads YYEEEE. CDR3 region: CASSPGDRGRNTEAFF. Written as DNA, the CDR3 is TGTGCCAGCAGCCCCGGGGACAGGGGTCGGAACACTGAAGCTTTCTTT.

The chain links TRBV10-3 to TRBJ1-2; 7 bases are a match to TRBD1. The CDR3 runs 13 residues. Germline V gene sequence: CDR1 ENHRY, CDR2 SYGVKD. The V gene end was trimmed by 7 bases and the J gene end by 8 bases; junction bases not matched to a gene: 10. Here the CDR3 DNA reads TGTGCCATCACCACTACAGGGGTTGGCGGCTACACCTTC. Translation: CAITTTGVGGYTF.

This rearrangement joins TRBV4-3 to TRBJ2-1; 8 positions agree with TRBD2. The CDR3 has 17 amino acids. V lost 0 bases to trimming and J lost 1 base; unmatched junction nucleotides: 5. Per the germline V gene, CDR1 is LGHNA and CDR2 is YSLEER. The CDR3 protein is CASSQDQLAVSYNEQFF. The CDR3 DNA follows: TGCGCCAGCAGCCAAGATCAACTAGCGGTATCCTACAATGAGCAGTTCTTC.